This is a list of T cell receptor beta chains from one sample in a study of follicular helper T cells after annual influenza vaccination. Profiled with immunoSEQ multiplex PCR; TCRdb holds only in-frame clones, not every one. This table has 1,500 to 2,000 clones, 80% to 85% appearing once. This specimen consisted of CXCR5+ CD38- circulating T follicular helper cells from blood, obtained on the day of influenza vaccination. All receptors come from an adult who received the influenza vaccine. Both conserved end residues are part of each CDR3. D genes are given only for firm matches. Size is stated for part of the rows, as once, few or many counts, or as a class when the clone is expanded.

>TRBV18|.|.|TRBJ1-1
TGTGCCAGCTCACCGCAAAAAGAAGGTGAAGCTTTCTTT
CASSPQKEGEAFF
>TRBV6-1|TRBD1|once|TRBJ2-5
TGTGCCAGCAGTGGACCGACCGGGACAGCTCAAGAGACCCAGTACTTC
CASSGPTGTAQETQYF
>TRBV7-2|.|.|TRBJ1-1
TGTGCCAGCAGCTCGCCGGGACCCATAGGAATCACTGAAGCTTTCTTT
CASSSPGPIGITEAFF
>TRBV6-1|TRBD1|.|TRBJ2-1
TGTGCCAGCAGTCTACAGGACAGGGATGAGCAGTTCTTC
CASSLQDRDEQFF
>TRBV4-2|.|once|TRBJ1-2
TGTGCCAGCAGCCAAGAAGCTCGTGGGCACAATATTGGCTACACCTTC
CASSQEARGHNIGYTF
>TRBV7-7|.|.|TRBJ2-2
TGTGCTAGCAGCCGGTCAGACTCAGGCGGGGAGCTGTTTTTT
CASSRSDSGGELFF
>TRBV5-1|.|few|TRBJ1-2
TGCGCCAGCAGCCCGCTAGGGGACTATGGCTACACCTTC
CASSPLGDYGYTF
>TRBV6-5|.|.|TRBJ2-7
TGTGCCAGCAAAACATCGGACAACTCCTACGAGCAGTACTTC
CASKTSDNSYEQYF
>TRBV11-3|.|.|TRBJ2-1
TGTGCCAGCAGCCGCCGGCGGAACTACAATGAGCAGTTCTTC
CASSRRRNYNEQFF
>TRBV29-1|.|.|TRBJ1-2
TGCAGCGTCTCGGACAGTTGGGATGGCTACACCTTC
CSVSDSWDGYTF
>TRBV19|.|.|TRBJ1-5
TGTGCCAGTAGTATAGGCAGATATAGCAATCAGCCCCAGCATTTT
CASSIGRYSNQPQHF
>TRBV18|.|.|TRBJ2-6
TGTGCCAGCTCACAGAAAGCCGACTCTGGGGCCAACGTCCTGACTTTC
CASSQKADSGANVLTF
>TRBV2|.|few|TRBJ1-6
TGTGCCAGCAGGATACACCGCCTGACGGATTCACCCCTCCACTTT
CASRIHRLTDSPLHF
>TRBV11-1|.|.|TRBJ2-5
TGTGCCAGCAGCTTTCAGGCAGGGCAAGAGACCCAGTACTTC
CASSFQAGQETQYF
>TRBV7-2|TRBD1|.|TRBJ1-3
TGTGCCAGCAGCTTAGCCCAGGGGGCATTAGGAAACACCATATATTTT
CASSLAQGALGNTIYF
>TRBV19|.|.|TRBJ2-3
TGTGCCAGTAGCCTATGGTGGCAGGGAGACACAGATACGCAGTATTTT
CASSLWWQGDTDTQYF
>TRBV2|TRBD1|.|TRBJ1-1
TGTGCCAGCAGTGGCAGGGACAGGGGTTCAGCTTTCTTT
CASSGRDRGSAFF
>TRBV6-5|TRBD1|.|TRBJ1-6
TGTGCCAGCAGTCGACAGGGGAATTCACCCCTCCACTTT
CASSRQGNSPLHF
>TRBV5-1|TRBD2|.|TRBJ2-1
TGCGCCAGCAGCTTGGCAGGGCGGGGGGAGCAGTTCTTC
CASSLAGRGEQFF
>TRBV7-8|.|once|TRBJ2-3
TGTGCCAGCAGCTCGGATCGAGGGGGGACAGATACGCAGTATTTT
CASSSDRGGTDTQYF